The sequence of this T cell receptor (beta chain) was determined in a study of beta chain features in type 1 diabetes. The whole isolated RNA underwent reverse transcription, so sequencing captured expressed TCRB transcripts. Generated by immunoSEQ multiplex PCR, the TCRdb table keeps only in-frame clones and is missing some. The sample holds 200,000 to 300,000 clones, roughly 20% seen once. Between the trimmed V and J ends, which lost 8 bases and 3 bases, there was a span of 10 bases. This CDR3 has 12 residues. Germline V gene data show CDR1 as MNHEY and CDR2 as SVGAGI. As for this clone: Its antigen is unidentified.

Notes on the study in general: Type 1 diabetes patients showed a moderate but significant shortening of TCRB CDR3s in all four CD4+ subsets.

The sequence derives from a woman aged 40-49 years with type 1 diabetes. The chain uses TRBV6-5 and TRBJ1-2; a possible D gene is TRBD1 (6 bases). The sample was naive CD4+ T cells from blood. The CDR3 reads CASGGLDYGYTF. The CDR3 coding sequence is TGTGCCAGCGGGGGCTTAGACTATGGCTACACCTTC.